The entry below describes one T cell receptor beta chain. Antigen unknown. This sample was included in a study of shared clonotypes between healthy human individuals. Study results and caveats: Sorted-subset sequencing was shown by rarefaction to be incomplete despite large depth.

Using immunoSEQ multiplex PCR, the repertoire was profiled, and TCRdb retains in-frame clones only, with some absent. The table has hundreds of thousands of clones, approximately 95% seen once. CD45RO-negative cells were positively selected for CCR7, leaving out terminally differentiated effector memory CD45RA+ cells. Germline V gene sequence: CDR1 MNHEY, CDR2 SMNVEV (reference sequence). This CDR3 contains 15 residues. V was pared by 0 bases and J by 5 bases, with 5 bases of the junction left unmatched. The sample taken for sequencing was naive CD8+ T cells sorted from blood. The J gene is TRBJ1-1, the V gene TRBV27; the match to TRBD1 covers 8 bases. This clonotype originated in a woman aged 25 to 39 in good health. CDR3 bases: TGTGCCAGCAGTTTATCTAGGACAGGGAGGACTGAAGCTTTCTTT. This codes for CASSLSRTGRTEAFF.